This TCR beta chain was identified during a study of neoadjuvant nivolumab and ipilimumab in lung cancer. About the study: Nivolumab 3 mg/kg was given days 1, 15 and 29, plus ipilimumab 1 mg/kg day 1 in combination. Regarding the study as a whole: TCR richness and clonality were higher in tumors than adjacent uninvolved lung. TCR clonality did not significantly correlate with pathologic tumor regression.

This clone was observed once. Its antigen is currently unknown. Here immunoSEQ multiplex PCR was the method, and the copy in TCRdb shows in-frame clones only, minus some. The table has fewer than 20,000 clones, around three quarters seen once. The CDR3 covers 16 residues. CDR1 is SGHAT and CDR2 is FQNNGV in the germline V gene. After removal of 5 bases from V and 3 bases from J, the junction contained 9 bases not matched to a gene. This sample comprised tumor tissue, obtained after neoadjuvant nivolumab, alone or with ipilimumab, at or shortly before surgery. This receptor was obtained from an adult with non-small cell lung cancer. V usage is TRBV11-2 and J usage is TRBJ1-3, with 8 bases that match TRBD1. The CDR3 DNA follows: TGTGCCAGCAGCGCAGCAGGGGGCACAGGTGGAAACACCATATATTTT. Translation: CASSAAGGTGGNTIYF. Variable domain in full (rest from reference TRBV11-2 and TRBJ1-3): EAGVAQSPRYKIIEKRQSVAFWCNPISGHATLYWYQQILGQGPKLLIQFQNNGVVDDSQLPKDRFSAERLKGVDSTLKIQPAKLEDSAVYLCASSAAGGTGGNTIYFGEGSWLTVV.